This T cell receptor beta chain was sequenced in a study of CD8 T cells in ankylosing spondylitis. Study-wide points: From matched ankylosing spondylitis synovial fluid, disease-linked clones were reportedly recovered at significantly enriched levels.

Germline lookup yields CDR1 DFQATT and CDR2 SNEGSKA (reference sequence). V lost 6 bases, J lost 0 bases, and 9 bases lay in between. This CDR3 is built from 12 residues. 5'-RACE, quantitative and with molecular barcodes, yielded the TCR beta libraries. MiXCR, applied by TCRdb to the 5' RACE reads, yields one record per CDR3 protein. Among 200,000 to 250,000 distinct CDR3 sequences listed, 32% were seen once. This clonotype was counted a few times. Antigen: not known. Sequencing was carried out using blood, either unsorted or a sorted T cell fraction (not recorded which). The chain uses TRBV20-1 and TRBJ2-7; D unclear. This TCR was recovered from a male donor with ankylosing spondylitis or in good health (not recorded which). The CDR3 region is CSALDPSYEQYF. The DNA of the CDR3 is TGCAGTGCCTTGGACCCCTCCTACGAGCAGTACTTC.